The present TCR beta chain was sequenced within a study of blood T cell repertoires in COVID-19. Study-level background: The origin of the acute and convalescent COVID-19 samples was the United States, Italy and Spain. In each case, the material was cDNA or gDNA derived from T cells, B-cell-depleted T cells, or PBMCs.

The CDR3 runs 15 residues. Germline V gene data show CDR1 as GTSNPN and CDR2 as SVGIG (reference sequence). Trimming cost V 2 bases and J 0 bases, with 11 bases left between them. Original processing methods: Nucleated cell number was recorded as an estimate derived from reference gene primer amplification. The repertoire was sequenced with immunoSEQ multiplex PCR; TCRdb's copy has only in-frame clones and lacks some. From that table come the V and J calls and clone size; the DNA was used to work out D and trimming. Altogether around 200,000 clones are present, more than 75% being singletons, with the ten largest covering 6.2%.

This receptor was taken from a man aged 60 to 75 who had recovered from COVID-19. The gene calls are TRBV30 and TRBJ1-3; D is ambiguous. The specimen sequenced was peripheral blood. For the CDR3, the DNA is TGTGCCTGGAGTTTTCCGGTTTCCTCTGGAAACACCATATATTTT. This codes for CAWSFPVSSGNTIYF.